Shown below are 22 T cell receptor beta chains from a single sample sequenced in a study of CD8+CD57+ T cells in acquired aplastic anemia. Profiling that covered TCR beta VDJ and CDR3 relied on genomic DNA as its template. MiXCR, run by TCRdb on the reads, gives a single entry per CDR3 protein. The repertoire includes about 190,000 distinct CDR3 sequences, over 60% of them detected once, and 46% sits in the top ten. The sequenced material came from sorted CD4+, CD8+, or CD8+CD57+ T cells (not recorded which) from PBMCs. Receptors were obtained from a human donor with severe aplastic anemia or a healthy control (not recorded which).

The chain couples TRBV7-9 to TRBJ1-1; unclear D gene. Germline CDR1 SEHNR, CDR2 FQNEAQ (reference sequence). The CDR3 runs 13 residues. The ends were cut back, 2 bases at V and 7 bases at J, with 11 bases in the middle. The CDR3 protein is CASSLKGNREAFF. CDR3 DNA sequence: TGTGCCAGCAGCTTAAAGGGTAACCGTGAAGCTTTCTTT.

This clonotype was seen ten or more times. The rearrangement joins TRBV10-3 to TRBJ2-5; D uncertain. Trimming removed 8 bases from V and 4 bases from J, with 8 bases in between. The CDR3 sequence is 11 residues long. From germline, CDR1 is ENHRY and CDR2 SYGVKD. The CDR3 protein is CAIVGAETQYF. CDR3 DNA: TGTGCCATCGTCGGAGCAGAGACCCAGTACTTC.

This clonotype came up many times. CDR3 protein: CASSLGYGYTF. Here the CDR3 DNA reads TGTGCCAGCAGTTTAGGGTATGGCTACACCTTC. The chain combines TRBV12-3 or TRBV12-4 with TRBJ1-2; D not certain. V was pared by 1 base and J by 5 bases, with 2 bases between. This CDR3 has 11 residues.

This chain uses TRBV20-1 with TRBJ2-4; D may be TRBD1 (6 bases). Trimming shortened V by 0 bases and J by 7 bases, and 10 bases separated the two germline ends. The germline V gene encodes CDR1 DFQATT and CDR2 SNEGSKA (reference sequence). The CDR3 sequence is 13 residues long. The CDR3 nucleotides read TGCAGTGCTAGAGATTGGCAGGGGAACATTCAGTACTTC. Its protein product is CSARDWQGNIQYF.

The chain employs TRBV12-3 or TRBV12-4 and TRBJ2-2; 9 bases are a match to TRBD2. The CDR3 is made up of 15 amino acids. V lost 3 bases, J lost 7 bases, and 6 bases stayed unmatched. The CDR3 spells CASSLRGGAVGELFF. CDR3 coding DNA: TGTGCCAGCAGTTTGCGCGGGGGGGCAGTCGGGGAGCTGTTTTTT.

The chain carries TRBV12-3 or TRBV12-4 and TRBJ2-7; D is unresolved. The CDR3 contains 12 residues. The ends were cut back, 2 bases at V and 4 bases at J, with 6 bases in the middle. For the CDR3, the DNA is TGTGCCAGCAGTTTAAACGGATACGAGCAGTACTTC. Protein: CASSLNGYEQYF.

The rearrangement uses TRBV15 and TRBJ1-3, with unresolved D. The germline gives CDR1 LNHNV, CDR2 YYDKDF (reference sequence). V lost 5 bases and J 2 bases, leaving 10 bases between the germline ends. The CDR3 is made up of 14 amino acids. CDR3 DNA: TGTGCCACCAGCCTACAGACGGCTGGAAACACCATATATTTT. Translated: CATSLQTAGNTIYF.

V gene TRBV9 combines with J gene TRBJ1-4; tentatively, D is TRBD1 (6 bases). Between the trimmed V and J ends, which lost 4 bases and 6 bases, there was a span of 16 bases. This CDR3 region has 15 residues. Looked up from germline, CDR1 is SGDLS and CDR2 is YYNGEE. In DNA, the CDR3 is TGTGCCAGCAGCATTGGGGGGGGCGTGGATGAAAAACTGTTTTTT. Its protein is CASSIGGGVDEKLFF.

In its sample, this clonotype was seen once. The V gene is TRBV24-1, the J gene TRBJ2-1; 7 bases are shared with TRBD2. Trimming took 5 bases from V and 8 from J; bases not matched to a gene: 14. The CDR3 has 16 amino acids. CDR1 KGHDR and CDR2 SFDVKD come from the germline V gene. The CDR3 protein is CATSGGGSLFRHEQFF. The CDR3 coding sequence is TGTGCCACCAGTGGGGGGGGGTCCTTATTCCGCCATGAGCAGTTCTTC.

This chain connects TRBV10-2 to TRBJ2-3; D tentatively fits TRBD1 or TRBD2 (6 bases each). In germline, CDR1 is WSHSY, CDR2 SAAADI. V was clipped by 3 bases and J by 2 bases, with 18 bases between them. The CDR3 consists of 17 residues. This CDR3 reads CASSDSSGAETTDTQYF. The CDR3 region has the DNA TGCGCCAGCAGTGACTCGTCGGGGGCGGAGACCACAGATACGCAGTATTTT.

The V and J genes are TRBV20-1 and TRBJ2-6; a possible D gene is TRBD2 (7 bases). This CDR3 is 15 amino acids long. Germline V gene sequence: CDR1 DFQATT, CDR2 SNEGSKA (reference sequence). V shed 5 bases and J shed 8 bases, with 19 bases lying between them. Here the CDR3 reads CSAPLGGGWTNVLTF. The CDR3 coding sequence is TGCAGTGCTCCTTTGGGGGGGGGCTGGACCAACGTCCTGACTTTC.

The chain has TRBV20-1 and TRBJ2-7; D perhaps matches TRBD2 (6 bases). Germline lookup yields CDR1 DFQATT and CDR2 SNEGSKA (reference sequence). V lost 0 bases and J lost 7, with 16 bases in between. The CDR3 is made up of 14 amino acids. CDR3 in DNA: TGCAGTGCTAGAGATCGGGGAGGCAGTGGGGAGCAGTACTTC. Its protein is CSARDRGGSGEQYF.

In its sample, this clonotype was seen many times. The rearrangement joins TRBV30 to TRBJ2-1; D is unresolved. Deletions cut 2 bases from V and 9 bases from J, with 8 bases between. The CDR3 length is 11 residues. Germline CDR1 reads GTSNPN; CDR2 reads SVGIG (reference sequence). The CDR3 reads CAWSQNGEQFF. The CDR3 nucleotides are TGTGCCTGGAGTCAGAATGGTGAGCAGTTCTTC. Supplemented by reference TRBV30 and TRBJ2-1, the full variable domain reads SQTIHQWPATLVQPVGSPLSLECTVEGTSNPNLYWYRQAAGRGLQLLFYSVGIGQISSEVPQNLSASRPQDRQFILSSKKLLLSDSGFYLCAWSQNGEQFFGPGTRLTVL.

In nucleotides, the CDR3 is TGTGCCAGCAGCGTGACAGGTCGTAGAACTGAAGCTTTCTTT. This encodes CASSVTGRRTEAFF. This chain uses TRBV7-2 with TRBJ1-1; D might be TRBD1 (6 bases). This CDR3 has 14 residues. The V end lost 5 bases, the J end lost 5 bases, and 15 bases lay between the germline ends. CDR1 and CDR2 (germline): SGHTA, FQGNSA.

In its sample, this clonotype was seen once. The chain has TRBV13 and TRBJ2-7; 8 bases fit TRBD2. With V trimmed by 0 bases and J by 3 bases, 4 bases remained unmatched. The CDR3 extends over 15 amino acids. Per germline, CDR1 PRHDT and CDR2 FYEKMQ (reference sequence). CDR3 region: CASSLGWTSNYEQYF. The CDR3 region has the DNA TGTGCCAGCAGCTTAGGCTGGACTAGCAACTACGAGCAGTACTTC.

The sample holds many counts of this clonotype. This chain links TRBV7-3 with TRBJ1-6; 8 positions agree with TRBD1. The CDR3 has 16 amino acids. CDR1 is SGHTA and CDR2 is FQGTGA in the germline V gene. Unmatched junction bases numbered 8, after V lost 3 bases and J lost 7 bases. CDR3 in amino acids: CASSLDRVLLNSPLHF. The CDR3 DNA sequence: TGTGCCAGCAGCTTGGACAGGGTATTGTTGAATTCACCCCTCCACTTT.

This clonotype was recorded once. The chain combines TRBV5-1 with TRBJ2-1, with 7 bases identical to TRBD2. The CDR3 consists of 16 residues. The germline V gene has CDR1 SGHRS and CDR2 YFSETQ. V dropped 4 bases and J dropped 0; count of bases not matched to a gene: 7. The CDR3, as DNA: TGCGCCAGCAGCGGGTATAGCGGGCTCTCCTACAATGAGCAGTTCTTC. Residues: CASSGYSGLSYNEQFF.

This clonotype was recorded at least ten times. The rearrangement uses TRBV29-1 and TRBJ1-1; 7 bases agree with TRBD1. Germline trimming cut 7 bases from V and 0 bases from J; bases unmatched to any gene: 5. This CDR3 contains 13 residues. CDR1 and CDR2 (germline): SQVTM, ANQGSEA. Here the CDR3 reads CSAETGVNTEAFF. CDR3 nucleotides: TGCAGCGCCGAAACAGGGGTGAACACTGAAGCTTTCTTT.

This clonotype was counted once. The J gene is TRBJ2-7, the V gene TRBV20-1; TRBD1 matches 8 bases. Germline CDR1 DFQATT, CDR2 SNEGSKA (reference sequence). CDR3 length: 15 residues. V shed 6 bases and J 5 bases; nucleotides not matched to a gene: 15. The CDR3 sequence: CSARAGTGSFNEQYF. The CDR3 nucleotides read TGCAGTGCCAGGGCCGGGACAGGCTCTTTCAACGAGCAGTACTTC.

On this clonotype: Mismatch with germline at one junction end may stem from a read error. The chain recombines TRBV7-7 with TRBJ2-2; no reliable D call. Germline values: CDR1 SSHAT, CDR2 FNYEAQ (reference sequence). The CDR3 length is 17 residues. In nucleotides, the CDR3 is TGTGCTAGCAGCCCACGGCCAGCAAGTTTGAACACCGGGGAGCTGTTTTTT. Translation: CASSPRPASLNTGELFF.

This chain joins TRBV7-2 and TRBJ2-3; D not resolved. The CDR3 totals 13 residues. CDR1 and CDR2 (germline): SGHTA, FQGNSA. Trimming left V 2 bases short and J 6 bases short, with 9 bases between. The CDR3 DNA is TGTGCCAGCAGCTTATTCACCGTGGATACGCAGTATTTT. Protein product: CASSLFTVDTQYF.

V gene TRBV6-6 combines with J gene TRBJ2-3, with 9 bases lining up with TRBD1. The CDR3 length is 13 residues. Trimming cost V 2 bases and J 10 bases; bases outside gene matches: 4. The V gene's germline CDR1 is MNHNY and CDR2 SVGAGI (reference sequence). This chain's CDR3 is CASSYPGQGAQYF. CDR3 nucleotide sequence: TGTGCCAGCAGTTACCCGGGACAGGGTGCGCAGTATTTT.